The T cell receptor (beta chain) under discussion was sequenced for a study of response to subunit inactivated influenza vaccine. A single record per CDR3 protein comes from TCRdb applying MiXCR to the RT-PCR reads. Counted here are fewer than 650,000 distinct CDR3 sequences, 10% to 15% occurring once; the ten biggest clones make up roughly 13%. The germline V gene encodes CDR1 MNHEY and CDR2 SMNVEV (reference sequence). The germline V and J ends were trimmed by 7 bases and 7 bases, with 20 bases remaining between them. The CDR3 length is 16 residues. Of note for this clonotype: Its antigen is unknown.

Study-level points and caveats: Every seasonal influenza vaccination brings in few new T cells, the authors suggested.

This material consisted of PBMCs from blood, taken about 40 days after vaccination. The chain uses TRBV27 and TRBJ1-6; D may be TRBD1 (5 bases). This sequence originates from a man aged 45-60 years who received an inactivated influenza vaccine. CDR3 DNA: TGTGCCAGCAAGATTATTTCGGGACGACTCAATTCACCCCTCCACTTT. It specifies CASKIISGRLNSPLHF.